The entry below describes one T cell receptor beta chain. These data are taken from a study of blood T cell repertoires in COVID-19. At the level of the study: The origin of the acute and convalescent COVID-19 samples was the United States, Italy and Spain. Sources were T cells, B-cell-depleted T cells, or PBMCs; the material itself was cDNA or gDNA.

Original processing notes: Amplification of reference gene primers was used by the study to estimate nucleated cell counts. Only in-frame clones appear in the TCRdb table, and some are missing; sequencing was by immunoSEQ multiplex PCR. D and trimming come from the DNA, and the V and J calls and clone size come from that table. The sample has some 200,000 clones, approximately 86% seen once; the top ten hold around 1.5%. This clonotype originated in a man aged 18 to 29 with active or convalescent COVID-19. The specimen sequenced was peripheral blood.

The CDR3 reads CASSQKTGTNEKLFF. For the CDR3, the DNA is TGCGCCAGCAGTCAAAAGACAGGGACTAATGAAAAACTGTTTTTT. The chain combines TRBV23-1 with TRBJ1-4, with 7 bases matching TRBD1. TRBV23-1 is given ORF status, its function remaining uncertain. Germline trimming cut 2 bases from V and 2 bases from J; bases unmatched to any gene: 2. The CDR3 contains 15 residues.